Detailed here is one T cell receptor (beta chain). The CDR3 is made up of 16 amino acids. Germline V gene data show CDR1 as KGHSH and CDR2 as LQKENI. V gave up 4 bases and J gave up 3 bases, with 16 bases separating them. TCRdb re-analysed the RT-PCR reads in MiXCR, keeping a single row per CDR3 protein. Among just under 550,000 distinct CDR3 sequences listed, under 25% were seen once. This sample was taken from a study of response to subunit inactivated influenza vaccine. The same sample was also used in a study of T cells expressing NK-cell markers. That investigation notes: A 5'RACE template switching approach incorporating UMIs was used to make TCR beta cDNA.

This chain links TRBV18 with TRBJ1-5; a weak D match, TRBD1 (5 bases). The clonotype originates from a man over 45 who received an inactivated influenza vaccine. The material was CD4+ T cells sorted from PBMCs, obtained 11 to 12 days after vaccination. The CDR3 here is CASSLSGTGINQPQHF. The CDR3 DNA is TGTGCCAGCTCACTATCCGGGACGGGGATCAATCAGCCCCAGCATTTT.